These 29 T cell receptor beta chains were sequenced from one sample in a study of blood T cell repertoires in COVID-19. Sequencing used immunoSEQ multiplex PCR; TCRdb keeps in-frame clones, though not all of them. The sample records 95,000 to 120,000 clones, about 85% being singletons. Sequenced: peripheral blood. These receptor sequences come from a man in his fifties with acute or convalescent COVID-19.

The chain uses TRBV27 and TRBJ1-4; the match to TRBD1 covers 7 bases. V dropped 8 bases and J dropped 7; count of bases not matched to a gene: 10. In germline, CDR1 is MNHEY, CDR2 SMNVEV (reference sequence). This CDR3 is built from 14 residues. The CDR3 region has the DNA TGTGCCAGCCGTTACAGGGGAGTGGGTGAAAAACTGTTTTTT. Translation: CASRYRGVGEKLFF.

The chain uses TRBV29-1 and TRBJ2-7, with TRBD2 as a possible D gene (6 bases). The CDR3 is 13 residues long. The germline V gene has CDR1 SQVTM and CDR2 ANQGSEA. V was pared by 1 base and J by 3 bases, with 10 bases between. CDR3 sequence reads: CSVEVGGRYEQYF. As DNA, the CDR3 is TGCAGCGTTGAAGTCGGGGGACGCTACGAGCAGTACTTC.

This chain uses TRBV6-5 with TRBJ2-2; 7 bases map to TRBD1. Germline V CDR1 and CDR2: MNHEY, SVGAGI. J lost 2 bases, V lost 6 bases, and 6 bases had no gene match. This CDR3 comprises 15 residues. CDR3 in DNA: TGTGCCAGCAGCAGGGGGACCACTAACACCGGGGAGCTGTTTTTT. Translated, it gives CASSRGTTNTGELFF.

The chain uses TRBV12-5 and TRBJ1-1; tentative D call: TRBD1 (6 bases). Germline CDR1 and CDR2: LGHNT and FRNRAP. Trimming removed 6 bases at V and 5 bases at J, with 25 bases between. This CDR3 comprises 17 residues. Written as DNA, the CDR3 is TGTGCTAGTGGATTTTCTCAGGGGATAAGATGGGGGACTGAAGCTTTCTTT. Translated, it gives CASGFSQGIRWGTEAFF.

The rearrangement links TRBV19 to TRBJ1-2; TRBD1 might be the D (5 bases). Germline assignment: CDR1 LNHDA and CDR2 SQIVND (reference sequence). Deletions cut 5 bases from V and 1 base from J, with 17 bases between. This CDR3 comprises 16 residues. The CDR3 DNA follows: TGTGCCAGTAGTGACCAACAGGAGTCCTTTAACTATGGCTACACCTTC. Translated, it gives CASSDQQESFNYGYTF. The variable domain in full, completed from reference TRBV19 and TRBJ1-2, reads DGGITQSPKYLFRKEGQNVTLSCEQNLNHDAMYWYRQDPGQGLRLIYYSQIVNDFQKGDIAEGYSVSREKKESFPLTVTSAQKNPTAFYLCASSDQQESFNYGYTFGSGTRLTVV.

The V call is TRBV9, the J call TRBJ2-3, with 8 bases aligning to TRBD2. The CDR3 has 15 amino acids. Germline V CDR1 and CDR2: SGDLS, YYNGEE. With 3 bases clipped from V and 0 bases from J, the junction kept 3 bases outside the gene matches. In DNA, the CDR3 is TGTGCCAGCAGCGCTAGCGGGCGAAGCACAGATACGCAGTATTTT. The encoded protein is CASSASGRSTDTQYF.

This clone is a singleton in its sample. V is TRBV4-1 and J is TRBJ1-3; possible D gene TRBD1, 5 bases. CDR1 MGHRA and CDR2 YSYEKL come from the germline V gene. The CDR3 is 16 residues long. Trimming stripped 10 bases from V and 0 bases from J, with 19 bases between. CDR3 sequence reads: CATRRPGDDSGNTIYF. CDR3 bases: TGCGCCACCCGTCGTCCGGGGGACGACTCTGGAAACACCATATATTTT.

The CDR3 protein is CASSSGVGGGLYNEQFF. Written as DNA, the CDR3 is TGTGCCAGCAGCTCCGGGGTGGGCGGGGGGCTGTACAATGAGCAGTTCTTC. This chain uses TRBV5-4 with TRBJ2-1; 8 nucleotides align to TRBD2. V trimming: 3 bases; J trimming: 4 bases; junction bases outside the gene matches: 12. Germline CDR1 is SGHNT and CDR2 is YYREEE (reference sequence). The CDR3 length is 17 residues.

The chain carries TRBV6-5 and TRBJ2-4; perhaps TRBD2 as D (5 bases). V lost 4 bases and J 1 base, leaving 11 bases between the germline ends. The CDR3 loop spans 15 amino acids. Germline loops: CDR1 MNHEY, CDR2 SVGAGI. The CDR3 region is CASSSSPGAKNIQYF. The CDR3 DNA reads TGTGCCAGCAGTTCTTCACCGGGGGCCAAAAACATTCAGTACTTC.

This clone was observed a few times. The chain has TRBV5-1 and TRBJ2-5, with 8 bases matching TRBD2. Trimming took 3 bases from V and 4 from J; bases not matched to a gene: 5. Germline CDR1 reads SGHRS; CDR2 reads YFSETQ. This CDR3 has 14 amino acids. The CDR3 region has the DNA TGCGCCAGCAGCTCGGGAGGGGGGCCAGAGACCCAGTACTTC. This sequence encodes CASSSGGGPETQYF.

This clone appeared a single time. The genes are TRBV5-6 and TRBJ1-3; D unresolved. Germline CDR1 reads SGHDT; CDR2 reads YYEEEE. This CDR3 is 15 amino acids long. Trimming removed 0 bases from V and 0 bases from J, with 7 bases in between. The CDR3 reads CASSLASLSGNTIYF. The CDR3, as DNA: TGTGCCAGCAGCTTGGCGTCCCTCTCTGGAAACACCATATATTTT.

This chain uses TRBV4-1 with TRBJ1-5; TRBD1 matches at 8 bases. With 3 bases clipped from V and 7 bases from J, the junction kept 14 bases outside the gene matches. Looked up from germline, CDR1 is MGHRA and CDR2 is YSYEKL. The CDR3 has 17 residues. The chain's CDR3 is CASSQWSQTGAWQPQHF. The CDR3 DNA reads TGCGCCAGCAGCCAGTGGTCCCAGACAGGGGCGTGGCAGCCCCAGCATTTT.

This chain joins TRBV19 and TRBJ1-3; D unclear. Trimming left V 6 bases short and J 4 bases short, with 4 bases between. This CDR3 region has 11 residues. The germline CDR1 and CDR2 sequences are LNHDA and SQIVND (reference sequence). Here the CDR3 reads CASRRGNTIYF. In nucleotides, the CDR3 is TGTGCCAGTAGACGGGGAAACACCATATATTTT.

The chain joins TRBV6-5 to TRBJ1-2; TRBD1 matches 7 bases. With 7 bases clipped from V and 2 bases from J, the junction kept 10 bases outside the gene matches. Germline lookup yields CDR1 MNHEY and CDR2 SVGAGI. The CDR3 has 15 amino acids. The CDR3 here is CASIPLGQSNYGYTF. CDR3 DNA sequence: TGTGCCAGCATTCCCCTGGGACAGTCAAACTATGGCTACACCTTC.

The rearrangement links TRBV6-5 to TRBJ2-7; weak D call: TRBD1 (5 bases). CDR3 length: 13 amino acids. With 4 bases removed from V and 4 bases from J, the gap between germline ends came to 11 bases. Germline assignment: CDR1 MNHEY and CDR2 SVGAGI. CDR3 amino acids: CASSFGQPYEQYV. CDR3 bases: TGTGCCAGCAGTTTCGGACAACCTTACGAGCAGTACGTC.

There are a few counts of this clone. The rearrangement links TRBV5-1 to TRBJ1-1; D is undetermined. The CDR3 length is 13 residues. The V end lost 4 bases, the J end lost 9 bases, and 16 bases lay between the germline ends. Germline V gene sequence: CDR1 SGHRS, CDR2 YFSETQ. The CDR3 nucleotides read TGCGCCAGCAGCCAGAACTTCGACGGGAAAGCTTTCTTT. This encodes CASSQNFDGKAFF. Based on the CDR3 plus reference TRBV5-1 and TRBJ1-1, the full variable domain is KAGVTQTPRYLIKTRGQQVTLSCSPISGHRSVSWYQQTPGQGLQFLFEYFSETQRNKGNFPGRFSGRQFSNSRSEMNVSTLELGDSALYLCASSQNFDGKAFFGQGTRLTVV.

This sequence joins TRBV5-4 and TRBJ2-5; possibly TRBD1 for D (5 bases). V dropped 0 bases and J dropped 5 bases, with 8 bases sitting between them. Looked up from germline, CDR1 is SGHNT and CDR2 is YYREEE (reference sequence). The CDR3 runs 13 residues. CDR3 DNA sequence: TGTGCCAGCAGCTTGGGGGGCGAGGAGACCCAGTACTTC. It is translated as CASSLGGEETQYF.

The chain links TRBV5-6 to TRBJ1-5; D uncertain. Trimming pared 3 bases from V and 1 base from J, leaving 8 bases between. From germline, CDR1 is SGHDT and CDR2 YYEEEE. CDR3 length: 14 amino acids. DNA of the CDR3: TGTGCCAGCAGCTGGGCCGGAAGCAATCAGCCCCAGCATTTT. It translates to CASSWAGSNQPQHF.

The rearrangement joins TRBV3-1 (or the pseudogene TRBV3-2) to TRBJ2-6; possibly TRBD2 for D (6 bases). The CDR3 is 15 amino acids. Trimming stripped 4 bases from V and 4 bases from J, with 11 bases between. Germline V gene lookup returns CDR1 LGHDT and CDR2 YNNKEL (reference sequence). CDR3 in DNA: TGTGCCAGCAGCCCCGCTGGAGGGGGGGCCAACGTCCTGACTTTC. Protein: CASSPAGGGANVLTF.

The chain links TRBV19 to TRBJ2-5; TRBD2 aligns across 7 bases. The CDR3 runs 13 residues. Germline V gene data show CDR1 as LNHDA and CDR2 as SQIVND (reference sequence). J gave up 5 bases and V 6 bases, and 6 bases lay outside the gene matches. The CDR3 spells CASSPRGDETQYF. The CDR3 nucleotides are TGTGCCAGTAGCCCCCGGGGGGACGAGACCCAGTACTTC. Drawing the rest from reference TRBV19 and TRBJ2-5, the complete variable domain is DGGITQSPKYLFRKEGQNVTLSCEQNLNHDAMYWYRQDPGQGLRLIYYSQIVNDFQKGDIAEGYSVSREKKESFPLTVTSAQKNPTAFYLCASSPRGDETQYFGPGTRLLVL.

This clone showed up just a few times. The genes are TRBV7-9 and TRBJ1-5; D is possibly TRBD1 (5 bases). Germline CDR1 SEHNR, CDR2 FQNEAQ (reference sequence). Trimming took off 0 bases at V and 6 bases at J, with 9 bases between the two ends. The CDR3 is 14 residues long. The CDR3 DNA reads as TGTGCCAGCAGCTTAGCGGGGGGGGTTCAGCCCCAGCATTTT. Amino acids: CASSLAGGVQPQHF.

There are a few counts of this clone. The V gene is TRBV27, the J gene TRBJ2-1, with 7 bases aligning to TRBD1. In germline, CDR1 is MNHEY, CDR2 SMNVEV (reference sequence). V lost 3 bases and J lost 8; bases outside the gene matches: 10. This CDR3 is 15 amino acids long. The CDR3 loop reads CASSLLTGVVDEQFF. The CDR3 nucleotides are TGTGCCAGCAGTTTGCTAACAGGGGTAGTCGATGAGCAGTTCTTC.

This chain joins TRBV5-6 and TRBJ1-2; D is ambiguous. This CDR3 is 15 amino acids long. Germline lookup yields CDR1 SGHDT and CDR2 YYEEEE. Trimming removed 2 bases at V and 3 bases at J, with 14 bases between. The CDR3 nucleotides read TGTGCCAGCAGCTTAGGAGTGAGTATGGACTATGGCTACACCTTC. It translates to CASSLGVSMDYGYTF. Supplemented by reference TRBV5-6 and TRBJ1-2, the full variable domain reads DAGVTQSPTHLIKTRGQQVTLRCSPKSGHDTVSWYQQALGQGPQFIFQYYEEEERQRGNFPDRFSGHQFPNYSSELNVNALLLGDSALYLCASSLGVSMDYGYTFGSGTRLTVV.

The chain is built from TRBV19 and TRBJ1-2, with TRBD1 matching 7 bases. The CDR3 has 14 amino acids. Trimming took 6 bases from V and 4 from J; bases not matched to a gene: 8. Germline-derived CDR1 and CDR2 are LNHDA and SQIVND (reference sequence). CDR3 DNA sequence: TGTGCCAGTAGAAGACAGGGAGAGGGCTATGGCTACACCTTC. This translates into CASRRQGEGYGYTF.

CDR3 residues: CASSLQGTGVSAFF. CDR3 bases: TGCGCCAGCAGCCTGCAGGGTACCGGAGTGAGCGCTTTCTTT. The chain combines TRBV5-1 with TRBJ1-1; D possibly corresponds to TRBD1 (5 bases). This CDR3 comprises 14 residues. Germline lookup yields CDR1 SGHRS and CDR2 YFSETQ. Trimming pared 4 bases from V and 11 bases from J, leaving 21 bases between.

The chain combines TRBV5-6 with TRBJ1-2; possibly TRBD1 for D (6 bases). The germline gives CDR1 SGHDT, CDR2 YYEEEE. The CDR3 is made up of 15 amino acids. V lost 4 bases and J lost 4, with 17 bases in between. For the CDR3, the DNA is TGTGCCAGCAGCGCCGGCGCAGGGGCTAGCTATGGCTACACCTTC. This encodes CASSAGAGASYGYTF.

The rearrangement links TRBV10-1 to TRBJ1-2; 8 nucleotides agree with TRBD1. CDR1 is WNHNN and CDR2 is SYGVQD in the germline V gene (reference sequence). V shed 2 bases and J 4 bases; nucleotides not matched to a gene: 3. CDR3 length: 14 residues. The CDR3 loop reads CASSERQGPYGYTF. In DNA, the CDR3 is TGCGCCAGCAGTGAGAGACAGGGGCCCTATGGCTACACCTTC.

The chain combines TRBV4-2 with TRBJ1-1; D is uncertain. Germline lookup yields CDR1 LGHNA and CDR2 YNFKEQ. V lost 3 bases, J lost 7 bases, and 18 bases lay in between. The CDR3 is 15 amino acids. CDR3 in DNA: TGTGCCAGCAGCCAGGACCCCCGGGGTCTCAGTGAAGCTTTCTTT. Translation gives CASSQDPRGLSEAFF.

This sequence joins TRBV30 and TRBJ1-3, with D unresolved. Germline V gene lookup returns CDR1 GTSNPN and CDR2 SVGIG (reference sequence). The CDR3 has 16 residues. Trimming pared 0 bases from V and 3 bases from J, leaving 15 bases between. This CDR3 is CAWSVRARGFGNTIYF. As DNA, the CDR3 is TGTGCCTGGAGTGTCCGGGCCAGAGGGTTTGGAAACACCATATATTTT.